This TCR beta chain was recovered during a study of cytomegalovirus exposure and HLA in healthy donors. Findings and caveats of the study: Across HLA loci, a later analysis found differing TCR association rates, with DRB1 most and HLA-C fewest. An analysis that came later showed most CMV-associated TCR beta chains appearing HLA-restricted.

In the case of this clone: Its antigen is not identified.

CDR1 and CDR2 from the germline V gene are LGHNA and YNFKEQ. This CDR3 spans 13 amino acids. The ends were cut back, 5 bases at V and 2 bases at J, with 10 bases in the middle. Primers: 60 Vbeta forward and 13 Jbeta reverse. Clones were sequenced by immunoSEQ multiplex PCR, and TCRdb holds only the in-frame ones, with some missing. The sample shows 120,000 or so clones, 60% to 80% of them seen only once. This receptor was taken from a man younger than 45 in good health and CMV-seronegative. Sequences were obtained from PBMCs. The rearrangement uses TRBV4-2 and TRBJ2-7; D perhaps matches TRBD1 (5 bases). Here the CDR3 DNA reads TGTGCCAGCAGCTGGGGCCAAGCCTACGAGCAGTACTTC. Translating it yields CASSWGQAYEQYF.